The 5 T cell receptor beta chains listed next were all sequenced from one sample in a study of a mutant IDH1 vaccine in newly diagnosed glioma. Time point noted: week 23, last vaccination. Doses consisted of 300 ug of mutant IDH1 20-mer peptide each, paired with topical imiquimod. TCRdb's table, derived via immunoSEQ multiplex PCR, lists solely in-frame clones and lacks some. Here the sample spans around 76,000 clones, around 85% being singletons. No cognate antigen is known for these TCRs. The sample was PBMCs, taken from a glioma patient whose treatment included an IDH1 peptide vaccine. All receptors come from a woman aged 50 to 60 with glioma.

This chain connects TRBV5-6 to TRBJ2-2, with 11 bases identical to TRBD2. Germline V lookup: CDR1 SGHDT, CDR2 YYEEEE. V shed 0 bases, J shed 5 bases, and the junction held 12 bases outside the gene matches. The CDR3 sequence is 19 residues long. CDR3 nucleotide sequence: TGTGCCAGCAGCTTGGAGACTAGCGGGGAGTGGGTAAAGACCGGGGAGCTGTTTTTT. Encoded protein: CASSLETSGEWVKTGELFF.

This rearrangement joins TRBV27 to TRBJ2-1; 8 bases align to TRBD1. The CDR3 loop spans 16 amino acids. Germline trimming cut 5 bases from V and 3 bases from J; bases unmatched to any gene: 9. Per the germline V gene, CDR1 is MNHEY and CDR2 is SMNVEV (reference sequence). CDR3 region: CASSERTGIGYNEQFF. The CDR3 bases are TGTGCCAGCAGTGAAAGGACAGGGATCGGCTACAATGAGCAGTTCTTC.

The chain has TRBV2 and TRBJ1-5, with D maybe TRBD1 (5 bases). The CDR3 is 16 residues long. Trimming took off 2 bases at V and 8 bases at J, with 19 bases between the two ends. Germline V gives CDR1 SNHLY, CDR2 FYNNEI. CDR3 loop: CASSEQGGGGSKPQHF. In DNA, the CDR3 is TGTGCCAGCAGTGAACAGGGTGGGGGAGGAAGCAAGCCCCAGCATTTT.

This clone showed up just once. The gene calls are TRBV11-3 and TRBJ2-5; D is perhaps TRBD1 (5 bases). This CDR3 comprises 13 residues. Trimming took 0 bases from V and 4 from J, leaving 6 bases between them. The germline V gene encodes CDR1 SGHNT and CDR2 YENEEA. In DNA form, the CDR3 reads TGTGCCAGCAGCTTAGACCAGGGAGAGACCCAGTACTTC. Protein product: CASSLDQGETQYF.

On this clone: Its ends do not fully match the called genes, so a read error is possible. The rearrangement joins TRBV30 to TRBJ1-5; a weak D match, TRBD1 (5 bases). Germline CDR1 GTSNPN, CDR2 SVGIG (reference sequence). The CDR3 length is 14 residues. CDR3 sequence: CAWSKGQLIQLQHF. The DNA for the CDR3 is TGTGCCTGGAGTAAAGGACAATTGATCCAGCTCCAGCATTTT. Filled out from reference TRBV30 and TRBJ1-5, the complete variable domain reads SQTIHQWPATLVQPVGSPLSLECTVEGTSNPNLYWYRQAAGRGLQLLFYSVGIGQISSEVPQNLSASRPQDRQFILSSKKLLLSDSGFYLCAWSKGQLIQLQHFGDGTRLSIL.